The clone carrying this T cell receptor beta chain was observed a handful of times. The source of the sample is a study of T cells in Graves' hyperthyroidism and ophthalmopathy. Thyroid ultrasound, orbital computed tomography, clinical symptoms, and serum thyroxine and TRAb underpinned diagnoses. Trimming shortened V by 8 bases and J by 0 bases, and 13 bases separated the two germline ends. The CDR3 has 13 amino acids. The V gene's germline CDR1 is SQVTM and CDR2 ANQGSEA. The CDR3 regions of TCR beta were amplified from RNA transcripts. A first-round RT-PCR of the TCR CDR3 used the HTBI primer set. Each CDR3 protein is one row after TCRdb ran MiXCR on the multiplex PCR reads. The sample holds 650,000 to 800,000 distinct CDR3 sequences, approximately 42% seen once.

V gene TRBV29-1 combines with J gene TRBJ1-1; D is uncertain. Sequenced sample: peripheral blood or thyroid tissue (not recorded which). The TCR comes from an adult man with Graves' disease, either hyperthyroidism or ophthalmopathy (not recorded which). For the CDR3, the DNA is TGCAGCTTGGCAGGATCCATGAACACTGAAGCTTTCTTT. The encoded protein is CSLAGSMNTEAFF.